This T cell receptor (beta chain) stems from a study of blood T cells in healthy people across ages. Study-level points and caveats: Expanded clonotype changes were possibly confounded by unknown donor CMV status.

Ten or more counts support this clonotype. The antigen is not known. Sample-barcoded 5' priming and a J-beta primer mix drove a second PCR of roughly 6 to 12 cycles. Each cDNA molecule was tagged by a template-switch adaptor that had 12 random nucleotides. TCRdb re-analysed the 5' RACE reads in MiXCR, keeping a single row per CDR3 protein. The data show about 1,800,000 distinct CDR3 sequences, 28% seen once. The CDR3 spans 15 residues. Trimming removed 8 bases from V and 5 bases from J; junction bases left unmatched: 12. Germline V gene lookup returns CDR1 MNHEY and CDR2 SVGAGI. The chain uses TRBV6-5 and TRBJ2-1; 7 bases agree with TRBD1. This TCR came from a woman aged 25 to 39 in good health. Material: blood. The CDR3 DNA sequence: TGTGCCAGCCAGCTCCAAGGGGGCGCCCACAATGAGCAGTTCTTC. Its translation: CASQLQGGAHNEQFF.